The present T cell receptor beta chain was sequenced within a study of early T cells in non-severe SARS-CoV-2 infection. The TCR library protocol attached unique molecular identifiers to the individual cDNA molecules. TCRdb reanalysed the 5' RACE reads using MiXCR and keeps one entry per CDR3 protein. The table records approximately 65,000 distinct CDR3 sequences, over 9% of them present only once. CDR3 length equals 14 residues. V dropped 8 bases and J dropped 4 bases, with 20 bases sitting between them. In germline, CDR1 is SQVTM, CDR2 ANQGSEA. The sequence was obtained from an adult who was a healthcare worker with PCR-confirmed SARS-CoV-2 infection or an uninfected control (not recorded which). The rearrangement joins TRBV29-1 to TRBJ1-1; D is unclear. This sample comprised whole blood, obtained at baseline. This CDR3 is CSTTNPEGGTEAFF. DNA for the CDR3: TGCAGCACCACAAACCCGGAGGGCGGCACTGAAGCTTTCTTT. Based on the CDR3 plus reference TRBV29-1 and TRBJ1-1, the full variable domain is SAVISQKPSRDICQRGTSLTIQCQVDSQVTMMFWYRQQPGQSLTLIATANQGSEATYESGFVIDKFPISRPNLTFSTLTVSNMSPEDSSIYLCSTTNPEGGTEAFFGQGTRLTVV.